The sequence of this T cell receptor beta chain was determined in a study of T cell responses to AZD1222 COVID-19 vaccine listed by TCRdb under 2021. As for the study more broadly: A total of around 240 trial participants underwent TCR sequencing, of whom about 200 had received two doses of AZD1222 and roughly 26 had received two doses of the MenACWY control vaccine. Trial participants were enrolled by age into subgroups of 18-55, 56-69 and 70-plus years, and around 150, 28 and 57 TCR-sequenced participants, respectively, were included in these subgroups.

Overall study results and their limits: Reportedly, close to half of the unique spike-specific TCRs recognized epitopes lying outside the regions that are mutated in the B.1.351 and B.1.1.7 variants. After two AZD1222 doses, both the breadth and the depth of spike-specific TCRs were significantly higher than at day 0 and than in MenACWY recipients. Most participants were white British and females outnumbered males, and the authors suggested that clonal diversity may have been underestimated. Conclusions about previously exposed vaccinees were limited because only a handful of AZD1222 recipients were SARS-CoV-2 seropositive at baseline. Because no day 14 peak-response samples were available, the repertoires could be characterized only after the peak T cell response. In the small 56-69-year group, the increase in depth fell short of significance, most likely because of low power. CD4 TCRs associated with the vaccine covered the entire spike protein, and the dominant responses were in regions 160-218 and 743-854.

From the cysteine up to the phenylalanine, the CDR3 has a length of 14 residues. Left in the record is the CDR3 DNA by itself, 42 bases read in frame from the first base. V gives up 9 bases and J gives up 5 bases, and the segment between their germline ends measures 16 bases. Via the germline V gene (reference sequence), CDR1 is SEHNR and CDR2 FQNEAQ. The CDR3 regions of human TCRbeta chains were analyzed by immunosequencing. Under the source paper's analysis protocol: Repertoire TCRs were matched against a reference library of SARS-CoV-2-specific TCRs generated with the MIRA antigen-specificity platform. Breadth meant the fraction of unique TCRs that were SARS-CoV-2-associated, whereas depth meant the fraction of total T cells that were SARS-CoV-2-associated. Each spike-specific TCR was assigned to its reactive spike region and to a CD4 or CD8 class using the MIRA data. Log10-transformed breadth and depth values were compared by one-way ANOVA with Sidak's multiple comparisons tests. TCRdb mirrors the immuneACCESS table, restricted to in-frame sequences. Some clones are absent from its copies; in checked studies, under half trace to an unresolved V gene, and the reason for the others is unknown. The DNA gave D and trimming, while V, J and clone size come from that table. The sample contains some 130,000 clones, around 93% of them found a single time. 6.5% to 8% of the sample is in the top ten clones.

In light of the paper, this sample's time point label describes: about 28 days (+/-7) after the second vaccine dose. AZD1222 recipients given second doses at about 4 weeks or at about 12 weeks were pooled, since spike-specific TCR depth and breadth were not found to differ between the two schedules. Vaccinee samples were obtained from the UK trials COV001 and COV002, which included a single-blind randomized controlled phase 2/3 trial of AZD1222 (ChAdOx1 nCoV-19) in healthy adults. For TCRbeta chain sequencing, PBMC samples were collected from trial participants at day 0 and at day 28 after the second dose. Points on this clone: Its antigen is unknown. No base qualities exist here, and no much larger clone lies one base off it.

This receptor was taken from an adult who received the AZD1222 COVID-19 vaccine. The chain employs TRBV7-9 and TRBJ2-2; the D gene is perhaps TRBD2, on 6 matching bases. Source: peripheral blood, taken 28 days after the second AZD1222 dose. The CDR3 protein: CASQRDSLTGELFF. In nucleotides, the sequence is TGTGCCAGTCAGAGGGACTCCCTGACCGGGGAGCTGTTTTTT.